Each of the 24 T cell receptor beta chains below was sequenced from the same sample in a study of CD8 T cells in ankylosing spondylitis. General study findings and limits: It appeared that ankylosing spondylitis blood was characterized by a TCR beta motif of under ten highly homologous variants.

These receptors lack a known antigen. In TCRdb, the 5' RACE reads were re-called with MiXCR into one record per CDR3 protein. The table lists 350,000 or so distinct CDR3 sequences, 6.5% to 10% of them singletons. Sample: blood, either unsorted or a sorted T cell fraction (not recorded which). Receptors originate from a male donor with ankylosing spondylitis.

Many counts were recorded for this clonotype. The V and J genes are TRBV11-3 and TRBJ2-1; D gene uncertain. This CDR3 has 15 amino acids. Germline V gene sequence: CDR1 SGHNT, CDR2 YENEEA. The V and J ends lost 5 bases and 2 bases respectively, with 13 bases between them. CDR3 amino acids: CASSPWQTPYNEQFF. DNA for the CDR3: TGTGCCAGCAGCCCCTGGCAAACGCCCTACAATGAGCAGTTCTTC.

The rearrangement uses TRBV20-1 and TRBJ1-5; weak D call: TRBD1 (6 bases). The CDR3 runs to 14 residues. Germline V gene lookup returns CDR1 DFQATT and CDR2 SNEGSKA (reference sequence). V lost 4 bases, J lost 3 bases, and 13 bases lay in between. The CDR3 loop is CSATAPGHNQPQHF. CDR3 DNA: TGCAGTGCTACAGCACCGGGACACAATCAGCCCCAGCATTTT.

This clonotype was seen a handful of times. V and J are TRBV11-2 and TRBJ1-1; a possible D gene is TRBD1 (6 bases). The CDR3 extends over 15 amino acids. The germline V and J ends were trimmed by 0 bases and 5 bases, with 13 bases remaining between them. From germline, CDR1 is SGHAT and CDR2 FQNNGV. CDR3: CASSLDMGARTEAFF. CDR3 DNA: TGTGCCAGCAGCTTAGATATGGGGGCAAGAACTGAAGCTTTCTTT.

This clonotype was picked up a small number of times. The DNA of the CDR3 is TGCGCCAGCAGCTTGGCCGCGGGGTCGAGGACCTACGAGCAGTACTTC. Its protein product is CASSLAAGSRTYEQYF. This chain connects TRBV5-1 to TRBJ2-7; the D gene is possibly TRBD2 (6 bases). The CDR3 contains 16 residues. CDR1 and CDR2 (germline): SGHRS, YFSETQ. Trimming left V 0 bases short and J 2 bases short, with 15 bases between.

This clonotype was recorded at least ten times. The chain is built from TRBV4-1 and TRBJ2-3; D is undetermined. Trimming removed 3 bases from V and 4 bases from J, with 17 bases in between. Germline assignment: CDR1 MGHRA and CDR2 YSYEKL. This CDR3 is built from 16 residues. CDR3 coding DNA: TGCGCCAGCAGCCAGACCCCCCAGAAGATGGCAGATACGCAGTATTTT. Amino acid sequence: CASSQTPQKMADTQYF.

This clonotype turned up a few times. The chain links TRBV10-3 to TRBJ2-1; no definite D call. The CDR3 is 13 amino acids. Trimming cost V 1 base and J 2 bases, with 3 bases left between them. Germline assignment: CDR1 ENHRY and CDR2 SYGVKD. The CDR3 region is CAISELAYNEQFF. CDR3 nucleotides: TGTGCCATCAGTGAGTTGGCCTACAATGAGCAGTTCTTC.

This clonotype came up many times. The chain carries TRBV21-1 and TRBJ2-2. TRBV21-1 is tagged as a pseudogene. The CDR3 is 13 residues long. The CDR3 protein is CASSKANTGELFF. The CDR3 region has the DNA TGTGCCAGCAGCAAGGCCAACACCGGGGAGCTGTTTTTT.

This clonotype was counted only a few times. The chain employs TRBV2 and TRBJ2-2; a weak D match, TRBD2 (5 bases). This CDR3 comprises 13 residues. Per the germline V gene, CDR1 is SNHLY and CDR2 is FYNNEI. V lost 6 bases, J lost 6 bases, and 11 bases lay in between. The CDR3 DNA reads as TGTGCCAGCAGATTTACTAGTTCCGGGGAGCTGTTTTTT. It yields the protein CASRFTSSGELFF.

This clonotype has at least ten counts. The chain combines TRBV4-1 with TRBJ1-5, with 8 bases fitting TRBD1. The junction had 3 bases not matched to a gene; V was cut back by 4 bases and J by 1 base. The CDR3 is made up of 15 amino acids. Germline-derived CDR1 and CDR2 are MGHRA and YSYEKL. Here the CDR3 reads CASSLTGASNQPQHF. CDR3 nucleotides: TGCGCCAGCAGCCTGACAGGGGCGAGCAATCAGCCCCAGCATTTT.

This clonotype was seen only a few times. This rearrangement joins TRBV6-5 to TRBJ2-3; D may be TRBD2 (6 bases). V was cut by 7 bases and J by 6 bases, with 11 bases left in between. The CDR3 extends over 12 amino acids. The germline CDR1 and CDR2 sequences are MNHEY and SVGAGI. The CDR3 sequence: CASKGTSDTQYF. The CDR3 bases are TGTGCCAGCAAGGGGACTTCCGATACGCAGTATTTT.

This clonotype has a handful of counts. The chain carries TRBV12-3 or TRBV12-4 and TRBJ2-3, with 10 bases matching TRBD2. This CDR3 has 18 amino acids. V gave up 2 bases and J gave up 2 bases; unmatched junction bases: 10. CDR3 protein: CASSLLLAGVRNTDTQYF. In DNA, the CDR3 is TGTGCCAGCAGTTTATTGCTAGCGGGAGTGAGGAACACAGATACGCAGTATTTT.

This clonotype has just a few counts. The chain has TRBV9 and TRBJ1-4; TRBD1 might be the D (6 bases). The V gene's germline CDR1 is SGDLS and CDR2 YYNGEE. Trimming took off 3 bases at V and 4 bases at J, with 13 bases between the two ends. CDR3 length: 15 residues. The CDR3 loop reads CASSGGQTFNEKLFF. The CDR3 bases are TGTGCCAGCAGCGGTGGACAGACCTTTAATGAAAAACTGTTTTTT.

This clonotype came up a few times. This rearrangement joins TRBV7-6 to TRBJ2-2; D tentatively reads TRBD1 or TRBD2 (6 bases each). CDR3 length: 19 amino acids. Trimming shortened V by 5 bases and J by 5 bases, and 27 bases separated the two germline ends. In germline, CDR1 is SGHVS, CDR2 FNYEAQ. The CDR3 coding sequence is TGTGCCAGCAGCCCCCCCGTATCCCTCGGAGGAGGGGGGACCGGGGAGCTGTTTTTT. It translates to CASSPPVSLGGGGTGELFF.

This clonotype has at least ten counts. J is TRBJ2-3 and V is TRBV18; D is ambiguous. CDR1 KGHSH and CDR2 LQKENI come from the germline V gene. The CDR3 has 13 residues. The V and J ends lost 2 bases and 0 bases respectively, with 3 bases between them. The CDR3 DNA sequence: TGTGCCAGCTCACCAACGAGCACAGATACGCAGTATTTT. It is translated as CASSPTSTDTQYF.

The chain links TRBV7-3 to TRBJ2-3, with D possibly matching TRBD1 (5 bases). Per germline, CDR1 SGHTA and CDR2 FQGTGA. The CDR3 runs to 13 residues. V lost 5 bases and J 3 bases, leaving 9 bases between the germline ends. CDR3 bases: TGTGCCAGCAGCACCTACAGGACAGATACGCAGTATTTT. Residues: CASSTYRTDTQYF. The full variable domain, completed using reference TRBV7-3 and TRBJ2-3, is GAGVSQTPSNKVTEKGKYVELRCDPISGHTALYWYRQSLGQGPEFLIYFQGTGAADDSGLPNDRFFAVRPEGSVSTLKIQRTERGDSAVYLCASSTYRTDTQYFGPGTRLTVL.

This clonotype was seen a few times. The chain uses TRBV7-9 and TRBJ2-1; 10 nucleotides line up with TRBD1. V was pared by 2 bases and J by 3 bases, with 1 base of the junction left unmatched. CDR1 SEHNR and CDR2 FQNEAQ come from the germline V gene (reference sequence). CDR3 size: 15 residues. The CDR3 DNA reads TGTGCCAGCAGCTTAAGGACAGGGGGCTACAATGAGCAGTTCTTC. It is translated as CASSLRTGGYNEQFF.

Concerning this clonotype itself: Germline is not matched at one junction end, which may reflect a read error. The gene calls are TRBV18 and TRBJ2-3, with D possibly being TRBD2 (6 bases). This CDR3 is 16 amino acids long. The germline V gene encodes CDR1 KGHSH and CDR2 LQKENI. The CDR3 spells CASSPLGEVGTDAQYF. The CDR3 region has the DNA TGTGCCAGCTCACCCCTCGGGGAGGTCGGTACAGATGCGCAGTATTTT.

This clonotype was seen at least ten times. J is TRBJ2-2 and V is TRBV5-1, with TRBD2 matching over 8 bases. CDR1 and CDR2 from the germline V gene are SGHRS and YFSETQ. This CDR3 is built from 15 residues. Germline trimming cut 4 bases from V and 6 bases from J; bases unmatched to any gene: 8. The DNA for the CDR3 is TGCGCCAGCAGCATACAACTAGCGGAAGCCGGGGAGCTGTTTTTT. Its translation: CASSIQLAEAGELFF.

This clonotype was found a few times. The CDR3 DNA reads TGTGCCAGCAGCTTTAGAGGGAACAATGAGCAGTTCTTC. Translating it yields CASSFRGNNEQFF. The chain uses TRBV11-2 and TRBJ2-1; TRBD2 is a possible D gene (5 bases). This CDR3 contains 13 residues. V gave up 3 bases and J gave up 5 bases, with 8 bases separating them. The germline V gene has CDR1 SGHAT and CDR2 FQNNGV. Looking up the rest from reference TRBV11-2 and TRBJ2-1 gives the full variable domain: EAGVAQSPRYKIIEKRQSVAFWCNPISGHATLYWYQQILGQGPKLLIQFQNNGVVDDSQLPKDRFSAERLKGVDSTLKIQPAKLEDSAVYLCASSFRGNNEQFFGPGTRLTVL.

The table lists this clonotype with a few counts. V is TRBV7-2 and J is TRBJ2-1, with TRBD1 identical over 11 bases. The trim removed 4 bases at V and 7 bases at J, leaving 6 bases unmatched. Germline V gives CDR1 SGHTA, CDR2 FQGNSA. CDR3 size: 15 residues. CDR3 sequence reads: CASSWTGGSGNEQFF. The CDR3 DNA is TGTGCCAGCAGCTGGACAGGGGGCTCTGGGAATGAGCAGTTCTTC.

This clonotype was seen a few times. This chain joins TRBV29-1 and TRBJ2-2; tentatively, D is TRBD2 (6 bases). The CDR3 consists of 14 residues. Trimming removed 4 bases at V and 0 bases at J, with 9 bases between. CDR1 is SQVTM, CDR2 ANQGSEA, per germline. CDR3: CSVVGEANTGELFF. The CDR3 nucleotides read TGCAGCGTTGTGGGGGAGGCGAACACCGGGGAGCTGTTTTTT.

This clonotype was seen only a few times. This rearrangement joins TRBV12-3 or TRBV12-4 to TRBJ2-7; D perhaps matches TRBD1 (6 bases). The germline V and J ends were trimmed by 6 bases and 6 bases, with 15 bases remaining between them. The CDR3 extends over 13 amino acids. The CDR3: CASSPGQFGEQYF. The CDR3 nucleotides read TGTGCCAGCAGCCCAGGACAGTTTGGCGAGCAGTACTTC.

This clonotype showed up just a few times. The chain carries TRBV29-1 and TRBJ1-1; D call uncertain. The CDR3 has 13 residues. V was shortened by 3 bases and J by 4 bases, with 12 bases between the two germline ends. The V gene's germline CDR1 is SQVTM and CDR2 ANQGSEA. CDR3 coding DNA: TGCAGCGTTGAGCAATTTCGGGGCACTGAAGCTTTCTTT. Its protein is CSVEQFRGTEAFF.

This chain connects TRBV3-1 to TRBJ1-3; 7 bases agree with TRBD1. CDR3 length equals 14 residues. The germline gives CDR1 LGHDT, CDR2 YNNKEL (reference sequence). V gave up 5 bases and J gave up 3 bases; unmatched junction bases: 4. This chain's CDR3 is CASSDRVGGNTIYF. CDR3 DNA: TGTGCCAGCAGCGACAGGGTTGGTGGAAACACCATATATTTT.